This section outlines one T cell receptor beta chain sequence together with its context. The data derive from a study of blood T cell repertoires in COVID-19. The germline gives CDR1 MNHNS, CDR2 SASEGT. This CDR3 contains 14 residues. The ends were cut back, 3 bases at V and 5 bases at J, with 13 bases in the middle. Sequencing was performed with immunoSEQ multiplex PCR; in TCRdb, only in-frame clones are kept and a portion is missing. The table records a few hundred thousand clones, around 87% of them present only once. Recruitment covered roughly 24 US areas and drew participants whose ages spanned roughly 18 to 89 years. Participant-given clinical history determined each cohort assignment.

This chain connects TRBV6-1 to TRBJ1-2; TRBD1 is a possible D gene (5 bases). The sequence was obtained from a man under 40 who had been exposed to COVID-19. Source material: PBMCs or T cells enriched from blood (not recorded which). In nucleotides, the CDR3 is TGTGCCAGCAGTGAGGAGGGGCCTTGGTATGGCTACACCTTC. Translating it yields CASSEEGPWYGYTF.